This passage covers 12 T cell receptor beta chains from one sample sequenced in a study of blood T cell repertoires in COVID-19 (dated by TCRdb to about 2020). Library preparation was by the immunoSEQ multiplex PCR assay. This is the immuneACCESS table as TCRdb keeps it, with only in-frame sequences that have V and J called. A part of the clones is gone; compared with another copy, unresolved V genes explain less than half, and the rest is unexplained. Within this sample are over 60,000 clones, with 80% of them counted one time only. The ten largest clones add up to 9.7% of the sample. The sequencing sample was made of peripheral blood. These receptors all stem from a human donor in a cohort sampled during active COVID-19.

The CDR3 reads CASSLESGGYGYTF. CDR3 DNA sequence: TGTGCCAGCAGCTTAGAATCCGGTGGCTATGGCTACACCTTC. This rearrangement joins TRBV7-2 to TRBJ1-2; no firm D call. Deletions cut 1 base from V and 4 bases from J, with 10 bases between. The CDR3 contains 14 residues. The germline gives CDR1 SGHTA, CDR2 FQGNSA.

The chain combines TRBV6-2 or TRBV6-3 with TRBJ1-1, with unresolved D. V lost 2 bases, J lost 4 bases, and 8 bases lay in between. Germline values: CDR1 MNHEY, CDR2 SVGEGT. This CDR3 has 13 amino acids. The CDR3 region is CASSYGPGTEAFF. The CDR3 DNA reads TGTGCCAGCAGTTACGGTCCGGGCACTGAAGCTTTCTTT.

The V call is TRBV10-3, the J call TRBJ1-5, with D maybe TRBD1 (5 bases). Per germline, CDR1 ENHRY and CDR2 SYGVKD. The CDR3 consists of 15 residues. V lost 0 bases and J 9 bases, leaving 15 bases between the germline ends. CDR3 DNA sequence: TGTGCCATCAGTGAGTCGGGGGGATTAATGTGGCCCCAGCATTTT. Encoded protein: CAISESGGLMWPQHF.

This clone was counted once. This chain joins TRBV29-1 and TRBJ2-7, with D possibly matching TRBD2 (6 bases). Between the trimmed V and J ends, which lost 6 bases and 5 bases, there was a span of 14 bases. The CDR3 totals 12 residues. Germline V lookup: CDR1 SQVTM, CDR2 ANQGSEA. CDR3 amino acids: CSVGLQGDEQYF. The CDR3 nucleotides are TGCAGCGTGGGACTGCAAGGGGACGAGCAGTACTTC.

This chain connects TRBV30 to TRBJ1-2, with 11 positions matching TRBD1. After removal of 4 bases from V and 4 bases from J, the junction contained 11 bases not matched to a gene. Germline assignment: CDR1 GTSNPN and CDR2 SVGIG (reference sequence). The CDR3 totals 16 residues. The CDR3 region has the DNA TGTGCCTGGACTGGGACAGGGGGGACGATATCCTATGGCTACACCTTC. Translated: CAWTGTGGTISYGYTF.

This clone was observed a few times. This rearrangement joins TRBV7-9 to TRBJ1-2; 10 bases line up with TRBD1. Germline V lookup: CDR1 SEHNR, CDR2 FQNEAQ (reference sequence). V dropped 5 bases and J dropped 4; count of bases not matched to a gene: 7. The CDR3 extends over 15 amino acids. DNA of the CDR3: TGTGCCAGCAGCCACAGGACAGGGGGGTCCTATGGCTACACCTTC. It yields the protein CASSHRTGGSYGYTF.

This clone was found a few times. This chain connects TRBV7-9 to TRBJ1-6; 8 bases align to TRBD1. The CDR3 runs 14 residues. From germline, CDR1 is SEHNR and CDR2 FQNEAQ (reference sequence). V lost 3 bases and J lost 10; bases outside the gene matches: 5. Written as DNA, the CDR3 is TGTGCCAGCAGCTTCGGGACAGGTTCATCACCCCTCCACTTT. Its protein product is CASSFGTGSSPLHF.

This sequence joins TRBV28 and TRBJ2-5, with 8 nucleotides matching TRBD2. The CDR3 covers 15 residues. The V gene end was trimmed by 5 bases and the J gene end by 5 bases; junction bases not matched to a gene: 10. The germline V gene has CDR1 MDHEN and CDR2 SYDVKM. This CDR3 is CASSRIGRASETQYF. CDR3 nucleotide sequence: TGTGCCAGCAGTCGAATCGGGAGGGCGAGTGAGACCCAGTACTTC.

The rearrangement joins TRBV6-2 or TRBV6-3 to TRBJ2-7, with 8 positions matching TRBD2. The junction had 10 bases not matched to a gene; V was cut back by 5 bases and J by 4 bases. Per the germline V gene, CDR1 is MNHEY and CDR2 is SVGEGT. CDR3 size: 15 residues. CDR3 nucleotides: TGTGCCAGCAGTCAGAAATCGGGAGGGGAGTACGAGCAGTACTTC. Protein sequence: CASSQKSGGEYEQYF.

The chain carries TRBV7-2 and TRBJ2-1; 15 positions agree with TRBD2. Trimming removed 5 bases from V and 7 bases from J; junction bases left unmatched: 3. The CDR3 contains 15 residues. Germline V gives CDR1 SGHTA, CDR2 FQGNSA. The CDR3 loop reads CASSTGLAGGNEQFF. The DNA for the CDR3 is TGTGCCAGCAGCACAGGACTAGCGGGAGGGAATGAGCAGTTCTTC.

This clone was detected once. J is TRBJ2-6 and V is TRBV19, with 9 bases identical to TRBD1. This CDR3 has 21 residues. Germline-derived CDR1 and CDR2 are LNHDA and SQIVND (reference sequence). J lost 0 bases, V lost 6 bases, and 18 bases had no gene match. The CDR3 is CASSFSPGQGEGFSGANVLTF. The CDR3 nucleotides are TGTGCCAGTAGCTTCTCGCCGGGACAGGGCGAGGGGTTCTCTGGGGCCAACGTCCTGACTTTC.

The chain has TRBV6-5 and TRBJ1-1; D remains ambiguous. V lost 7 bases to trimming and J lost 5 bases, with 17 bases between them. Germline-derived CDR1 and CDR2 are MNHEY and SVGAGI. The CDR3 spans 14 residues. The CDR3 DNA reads TGTGCCAGCACCACGCCGGGCAGGAGGACTGAAGCTTTCTTT. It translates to CASTTPGRRTEAFF.